The next 10 T cell receptor beta chains were all read from a single sample in a study of cytomegalovirus exposure and HLA in healthy donors. Here immunoSEQ multiplex PCR was the method, and the copy in TCRdb shows in-frame clones only, minus some. The sample contains 130,000 to 150,000 clones, about nine tenths of which appear only once. The material sequenced was PBMCs. The receptors here all came from a man aged 18-30 years in good health and CMV-seronegative.

The chain carries TRBV27 and TRBJ2-1, with 7 nucleotides matching TRBD2. From germline, CDR1 is MNHEY and CDR2 SMNVEV (reference sequence). CDR3 length equals 15 residues. The trim removed 4 bases at V and 6 bases at J, leaving 9 bases unmatched. The CDR3 sequence is CASSYLAEAPNEQFF. CDR3 nucleotide sequence: TGTGCCAGCAGTTACCTAGCGGAGGCCCCCAATGAGCAGTTCTTC.

This clone was seen just once. The V call is TRBV19, the J call TRBJ2-1, with D perhaps matching TRBD2 (6 bases). The CDR3 has 13 residues. Trimming removed 4 bases at V and 6 bases at J, with 10 bases between. The germline CDR1 and CDR2 sequences are LNHDA and SQIVND (reference sequence). This CDR3 reads CASSKAGVNEQFF. The CDR3 DNA follows: TGTGCCAGTAGTAAAGCGGGCGTCAATGAGCAGTTCTTC.

This clone appeared a single time. The chain recombines TRBV5-6 with TRBJ2-5; D ambiguous. This CDR3 has 15 residues. V was shortened by 2 bases and J by 1 base, with 12 bases between the two germline ends. Germline CDR1 is SGHDT and CDR2 is YYEEEE. This CDR3 reads CASSFRRYGQETQYF. CDR3 sequence (DNA): TGTGCCAGCAGCTTTCGGAGATACGGCCAAGAGACCCAGTACTTC. Using reference TRBV5-6 and TRBJ2-5 for the parts outside the CDR3, the full variable domain is DAGVTQSPTHLIKTRGQQVTLRCSPKSGHDTVSWYQQALGQGPQFIFQYYEEEERQRGNFPDRFSGHQFPNYSSELNVNALLLGDSALYLCASSFRRYGQETQYFGPGTRLLVL.

Details on this clone: The sample contains more than one DNA sequence encoding this CDR3. This chain links TRBV6-6 with TRBJ1-2; D unclear. Germline CDR1 is MNHNY and CDR2 is SVGAGI (reference sequence). CDR3 length equals 11 residues. Trimming shortened V by 4 bases and J by 4 bases, and 4 bases separated the two germline ends. The CDR3 loop reads CASSSGYGYTF. The CDR3 coding sequence is TGTGCCAGCAGTTCCGGCTATGGCTACACCTTC.

The chain is built from TRBV18 and TRBJ2-5; TRBD2 aligns across 12 bases. There are 18 residues in the CDR3. J gave up 3 bases and V 1 base, and 9 bases lay outside the gene matches. From germline, CDR1 is KGHSH and CDR2 LQKENI. For the CDR3, the DNA is TGTGCCAGCTCACCACGACTAGCGGGGGCGCACGGGGAAGAGACCCAGTACTTC. Its translation is CASSPRLAGAHGEETQYF.

The chain has TRBV15 and TRBJ1-4, with D unresolved. The CDR3 loop spans 13 amino acids. Germline-derived CDR1 and CDR2 are LNHNV and YYDKDF (reference sequence). The V and J ends lost 2 bases and 4 bases respectively, with 5 bases between them. The CDR3, as DNA: TGTGCCACCAGCAGAACGGTTAATGAAAAACTGTTTTTT. It translates to CATSRTVNEKLFF. The full variable domain, rest sourced from reference TRBV15 and TRBJ1-4, is DAMVIQNPRYQVTQFGKPVTLSCSQTLNHNVMYWYQQKSSQAPKLLFHYYDKDFNNEADTPDNFQSRRPNTSFCFLDIRSPGLGDTAMYLCATSRTVNEKLFFGSGTQLSVL.

This clone turned up a few times. The rearrangement uses TRBV27 and TRBJ2-7; 9 bases are a match to TRBD1. V was pared by 3 bases and J by 5 bases, with 8 bases of the junction left unmatched. The CDR3 spans 15 residues. Germline lookup yields CDR1 MNHEY and CDR2 SMNVEV (reference sequence). Here the CDR3 reads CASSFGWTGVHEQYF. The CDR3 bases are TGTGCCAGCAGTTTCGGTTGGACAGGGGTCCACGAGCAGTACTTC.

The V call is TRBV7-2, the J call TRBJ2-5, with a weak D call TRBD1 (6 bases). The length of the CDR3 is 14 residues. Germline CDR1 is SGHTA and CDR2 is FQGNSA. The ends were cut back, 4 bases at V and 5 bases at J, with 14 bases in the middle. The CDR3 here is CASSSGQFRETQYF. Written as DNA, the CDR3 is TGTGCCAGCAGCTCCGGACAGTTTCGGGAGACCCAGTACTTC.

This clone was detected once. The chain couples TRBV19 to TRBJ2-2, with 9 bases that match TRBD1. The junction had 7 bases not matched to a gene; V was cut back by 5 bases and J by 6 bases. Germline lookup yields CDR1 LNHDA and CDR2 SQIVND (reference sequence). The CDR3 consists of 15 residues. The CDR3 region is CASSPRTGAPGELFF. The DNA for the CDR3 is TGTGCCAGTAGTCCGCGGACAGGGGCCCCCGGGGAGCTGTTTTTT.

The rearrangement uses TRBV5-4 and TRBJ2-5; TRBD1 might be the D (6 bases). Per germline, CDR1 SGHNT and CDR2 YYREEE (reference sequence). The CDR3 runs to 15 residues. With 2 bases removed from V and 1 base from J, the gap between germline ends came to 12 bases. CDR3 residues: CASSLMGQIQETQYF. In DNA form, the CDR3 reads TGTGCCAGCAGCTTAATGGGACAAATCCAAGAGACCCAGTACTTC.